This entry is about one T cell receptor (beta chain). Authors' processing steps: Reference gene primer amplification in the assay estimated nucleated cell counts. Measured with immunoSEQ multiplex PCR; TCRdb has only the in-frame clones, and not every one. V, J and clone size are those of that table, while D and trimming were read from the DNA. This table has around 100,000 clones, 84% appearing once. This sample was taken from a study of blood T cell repertoires in COVID-19. Study context: COVID-19 samples, acute and convalescent, were from the United States, Italy and Spain. T cells, B-cell-depleted T cells, or PBMCs provided the cDNA or gDNA that served as material.

Trimming removed 8 bases at V and 3 bases at J, with 13 bases between. CDR1 is LGHNA and CDR2 is YSLEER in the germline V gene. The CDR3 totals 13 residues. The chain is built from TRBV4-3 and TRBJ1-2, with D uncertain. The sample was peripheral blood. The receptor comes from a woman in her thirties or forties with acute or convalescent COVID-19. CDR3 sequence reads: CASQGDGDYGYTF. The CDR3 DNA reads TGCGCCAGCCAAGGAGACGGGGACTATGGCTACACCTTC.